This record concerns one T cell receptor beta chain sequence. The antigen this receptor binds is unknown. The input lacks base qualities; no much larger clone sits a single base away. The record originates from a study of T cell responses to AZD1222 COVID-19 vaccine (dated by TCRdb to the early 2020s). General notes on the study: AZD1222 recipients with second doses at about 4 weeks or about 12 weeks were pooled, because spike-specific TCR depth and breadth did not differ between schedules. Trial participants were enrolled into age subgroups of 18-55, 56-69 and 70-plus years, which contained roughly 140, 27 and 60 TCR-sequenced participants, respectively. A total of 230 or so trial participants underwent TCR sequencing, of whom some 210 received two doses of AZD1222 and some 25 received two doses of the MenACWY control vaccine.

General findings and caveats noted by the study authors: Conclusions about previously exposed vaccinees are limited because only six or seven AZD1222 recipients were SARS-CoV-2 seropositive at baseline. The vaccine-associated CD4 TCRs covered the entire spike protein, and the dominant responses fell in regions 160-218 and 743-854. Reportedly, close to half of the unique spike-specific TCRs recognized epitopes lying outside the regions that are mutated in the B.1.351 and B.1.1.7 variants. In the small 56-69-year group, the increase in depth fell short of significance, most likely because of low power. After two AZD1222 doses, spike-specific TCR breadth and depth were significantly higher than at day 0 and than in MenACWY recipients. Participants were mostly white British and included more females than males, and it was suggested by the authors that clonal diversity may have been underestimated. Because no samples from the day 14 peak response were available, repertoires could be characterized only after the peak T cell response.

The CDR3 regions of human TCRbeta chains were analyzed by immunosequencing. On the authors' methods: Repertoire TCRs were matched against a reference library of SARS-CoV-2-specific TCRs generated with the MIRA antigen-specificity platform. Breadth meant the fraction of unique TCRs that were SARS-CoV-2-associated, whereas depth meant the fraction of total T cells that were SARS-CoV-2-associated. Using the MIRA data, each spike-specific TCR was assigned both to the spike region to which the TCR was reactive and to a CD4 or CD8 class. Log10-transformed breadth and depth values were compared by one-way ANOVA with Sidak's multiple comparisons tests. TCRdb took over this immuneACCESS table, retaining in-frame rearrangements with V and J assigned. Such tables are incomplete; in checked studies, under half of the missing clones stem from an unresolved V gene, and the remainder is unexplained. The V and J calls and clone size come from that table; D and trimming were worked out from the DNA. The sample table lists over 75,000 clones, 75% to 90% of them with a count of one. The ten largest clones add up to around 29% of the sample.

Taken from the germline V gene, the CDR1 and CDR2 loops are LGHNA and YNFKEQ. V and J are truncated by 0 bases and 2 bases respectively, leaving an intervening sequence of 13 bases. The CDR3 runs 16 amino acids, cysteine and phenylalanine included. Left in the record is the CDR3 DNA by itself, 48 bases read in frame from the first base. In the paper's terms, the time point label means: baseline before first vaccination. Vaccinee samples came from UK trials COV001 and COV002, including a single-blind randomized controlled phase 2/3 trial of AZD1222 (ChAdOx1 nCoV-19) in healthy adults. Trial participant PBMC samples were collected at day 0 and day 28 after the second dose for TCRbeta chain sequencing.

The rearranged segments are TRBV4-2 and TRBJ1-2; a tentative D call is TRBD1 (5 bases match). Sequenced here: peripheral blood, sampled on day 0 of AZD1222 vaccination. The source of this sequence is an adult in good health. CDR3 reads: CASSQDSTQENYGYTF. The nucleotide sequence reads TGTGCCAGCAGCCAAGATTCCACACAGGAGAACTATGGCTACACCTTC.